The subject of this entry is one TCR beta chain. As yet, its antigen is unknown. The CDR3 contains 16 residues. Trimming cost V 5 bases and J 0 bases, with 11 bases left between them. This specimen belongs to a study of post-analysis software for immune sequencing data. Incorporated into the TCR beta cDNA libraries were unique molecular identifiers, which served to reduce PCR and sequencing biases. Input amounts of about 0.95 to 11 million T cells were used. These gave 500,000 or so cDNA molecules, so each molecule approximated one T cell. Via MiXCR, TCRdb re-called the PCR reads, giving one row per CDR3 protein. The sample records hundreds of thousands of distinct CDR3 sequences, roughly 36% being singletons. Study findings and constraints: The study found TRBV5-6, TRBV5-1 and TRBV20-1 among about five TRBV segments more frequent in patients than controls. Multiple sclerosis patients had significantly lower normalized Chao1 diversity than controls.

The sequencing input was blood. This TCR derives from a girl aged 5 to 17 with multiple sclerosis. The chain has TRBV12-3 or TRBV12-4 and TRBJ2-6, with a tentative D call TRBD2 (6 bases). The CDR3 bases are TGTGCCAGCAGTCGTTCCGGGGGCTCTGGGGCCAACGTCCTGACTTTC. Translated, it gives CASSRSGGSGANVLTF.